This T cell receptor (beta chain) was identified during a study of long-term antiretroviral therapy in people with HIV. Study-wide results and limits: The study found narrower CDR3 length ranges in HIV repertoires than in controls.

CDR3 size: 16 residues. Germline CDR1 reads MGHRA; CDR2 reads YSYEKL. V dropped 2 bases and J dropped 0; count of bases not matched to a gene: 2. As regards this clone: Its antigen is undetermined.

Version v3.0 of the immunoSEQ assay was performed at survey level. TCRdb's table, derived via immunoSEQ multiplex PCR, lists solely in-frame clones and lacks some. This sample yields some 45,000 clones, of which roughly 86% are seen a single time; 4.5% to 5.5% belongs to the top ten. This TCR was recovered from a woman aged 45 to 65 with HIV. The specimen was unsorted PBMCs, collected 0.1 years before starting antiretroviral therapy. This rearrangement joins TRBV4-1 to TRBJ1-4; TRBD1 matches 8 bases. The CDR3 protein is CASSQTGGTTNEKLFF. CDR3 bases: TGCGCCAGCAGCCAAACAGGGGGTACAACTAATGAAAAACTGTTTTTT.